This T cell receptor (beta chain) was retrieved from a study of blood T cell repertoires in COVID-19. Study in general: Sites in the United States, Italy and Spain provided acute and convalescent COVID-19 samples. T cells, B-cell-depleted T cells, or PBMCs supplied cDNA or gDNA.

Authors' methods: Cell counts per sample came from amplifying reference gene primers. The assay was immunoSEQ multiplex PCR, and TCRdb's table has in-frame clones only and misses some. The DNA was the basis for D and trimming; V, J and clone size are from that table. This table has about 200,000 clones, approximately 78% appearing once. Germline-derived CDR1 and CDR2 are WNHNN and SYGVQD (reference sequence). The V gene lost 4 bases and the J gene lost 7 bases, with 13 bases spanning the gap. The CDR3 runs to 13 residues. In this sample, this clone turned up a few times. The specimen was peripheral blood. The receptor comes from a woman in her thirties or forties with acute or convalescent COVID-19. The chain combines TRBV10-1 with TRBJ1-2; maybe TRBD1 (5 bases). In DNA, the CDR3 is TGCGCCAGCAGTGCGCAGGGCTTCGGTGGCTACACCTTC. Its protein product is CASSAQGFGGYTF.